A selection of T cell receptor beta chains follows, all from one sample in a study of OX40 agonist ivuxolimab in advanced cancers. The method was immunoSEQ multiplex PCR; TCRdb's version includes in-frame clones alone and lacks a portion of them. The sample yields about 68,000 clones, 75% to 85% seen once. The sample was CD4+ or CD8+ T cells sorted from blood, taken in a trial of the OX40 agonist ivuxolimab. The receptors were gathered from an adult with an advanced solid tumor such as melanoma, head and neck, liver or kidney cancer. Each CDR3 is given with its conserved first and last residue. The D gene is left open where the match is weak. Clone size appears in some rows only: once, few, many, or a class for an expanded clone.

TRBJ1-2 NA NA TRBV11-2 CASSFRSGYTF TGCGCCAGCAGCTTCAGGTCTGGCTACACCTTC
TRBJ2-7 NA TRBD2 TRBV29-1 CSVGLAPGVGYEQYF TGCAGCGTTGGACTAGCCCCAGGAGTTGGATACGAGCAGTACTTC
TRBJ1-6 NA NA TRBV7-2 CASSLLSSYNSPLHF TGTGCCAGCAGCCTCCTAAGCTCCTATAATTCACCCCTCCACTTT
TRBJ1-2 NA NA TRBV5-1 CASSPELGMEGYTF TGCGCCAGCAGCCCCGAATTAGGGATGGAGGGCTACACCTTC
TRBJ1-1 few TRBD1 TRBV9 CASSAGQGMNTEAFF TGTGCCAGCAGCGCGGGACAGGGGATGAACACTGAAGCTTTCTTT
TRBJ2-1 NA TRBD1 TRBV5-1 CASSLKTGNRNEQFF TGCGCCAGCAGCTTGAAGACAGGGAATAGAAATGAGCAGTTCTTC
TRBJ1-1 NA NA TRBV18 CASSPGRLNTEAFF TGTGCCAGCTCACCGGGGAGATTGAACACTGAAGCTTTCTTT
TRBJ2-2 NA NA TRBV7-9 CASSRTDTGELFF TGTGCCAGCAGCCGTACAGACACCGGGGAGCTGTTTTTT
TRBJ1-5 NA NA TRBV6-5 CASSYQGQPQHF TGTGCCAGCAGTTACCAGGGGCAGCCCCAGCATTTT
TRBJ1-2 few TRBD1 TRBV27 CASSQGQGDGYTF TGTGCCAGCAGCCAGGGACAGGGCGATGGCTACACCTTC
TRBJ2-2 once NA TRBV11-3 CASSLDRVSNGGELFF TGTGCCAGCAGCTTAGATCGGGTCAGTAACGGCGGGGAGCTGTTTTTT
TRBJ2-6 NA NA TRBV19 CASSIEAGALFSGANVLTF TGTGCCAGTAGTATAGAGGCAGGGGCACTTTTCTCTGGGGCCAACGTCCTGACTTTC
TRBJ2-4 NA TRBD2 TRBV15 CATSREKAGGPGMNIQYF TGTGCCACCAGCAGAGAGAAAGCGGGAGGGCCCGGTATGAACATTCAGTACTTC
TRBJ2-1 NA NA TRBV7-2 CASSLGQKNEQFF TGTGCCAGCAGCTTAGGACAGAAAAATGAGCAGTTCTTC
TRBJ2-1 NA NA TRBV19 CASSIQSTFAYNEQFF TGTGCCAGTAGTATCCAGTCAACATTTGCCTACAATGAGCAGTTCTTC
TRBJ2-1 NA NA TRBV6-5 CASSSPDEQFF TGTGCCAGCAGCTCCCCCGATGAGCAGTTCTTC
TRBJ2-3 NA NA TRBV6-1 CASSPLGLSTDTQYF TGTGCCAGCAGTCCACTCGGACTTAGCACAGATACGCAGTATTTT
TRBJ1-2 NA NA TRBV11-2 CASSFGMESGYTF TGTGCCAGCAGCTTTGGCATGGAGTCTGGCTACACCTTC
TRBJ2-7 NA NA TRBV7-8 CASSLARDSGEQYF TGTGCCAGCAGCTTAGCGCGGGACAGCGGGGAGCAGTACTTC
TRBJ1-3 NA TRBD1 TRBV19 CASRYRGRGNTIYF TGTGCCAGTAGGTACAGGGGAAGAGGAAACACCATATATTTT
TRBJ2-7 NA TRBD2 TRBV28 CASSLTQRGTYEQYF TGTGCCAGCAGTCTGACCCAGCGGGGCACCTACGAGCAGTACTTC
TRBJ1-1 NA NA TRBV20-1 CSARVRGKAFF TGCAGTGCTAGAGTTAGGGGGAAAGCTTTCTTT
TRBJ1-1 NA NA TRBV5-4 CASSSFTGGTEAFF TGTGCCAGCAGCTCGTTTACGGGTGGCACTGAAGCTTTCTTT
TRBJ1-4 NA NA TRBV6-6 CASSRLAGVEKLFF TGTGCCAGCAGCCGGCTAGCGGGGGTTGAAAAACTGTTTTTT
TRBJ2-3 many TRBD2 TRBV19 CATGLAGVDTQYF TGTGCCACAGGACTAGCGGGAGTTGATACGCAGTATTTT
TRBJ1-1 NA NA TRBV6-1 CASNPTGLTEAFF TGTGCCAGCAACCCCACGGGGCTCACTGAAGCTTTCTTT
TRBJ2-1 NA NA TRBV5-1 CASSSSADLSYNEQFF TGCGCCAGCAGCTCTTCCGCGGACCTCTCCTACAATGAGCAGTTCTTC
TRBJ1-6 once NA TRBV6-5 CASSYWDSPLHF TGTGCCAGCAGTTACTGGGATTCACCCCTCCACTTT
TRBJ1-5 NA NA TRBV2 CASNEGNHQPQHF TGTGCCAGCAACGAGGGAAACCATCAGCCCCAGCATTTT
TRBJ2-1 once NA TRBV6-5 CASSSEAEIPGFF TGTGCCAGCAGTTCGGAAGCGGAAATACCTGGGTTCTTC
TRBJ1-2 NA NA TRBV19 CASKISRGANYGYTF TGTGCCAGTAAAATCAGCAGGGGCGCTAACTATGGCTACACCTTC
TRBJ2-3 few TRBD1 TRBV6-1 CASSEYRGDTQYF TGTGCCAGCAGTGAATACAGGGGAGATACGCAGTATTTT
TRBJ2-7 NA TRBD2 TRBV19 CASSPPRLAGQVEQYF TGTGCCAGTAGTCCCCCCCGACTAGCGGGACAAGTCGAGCAGTACTTC
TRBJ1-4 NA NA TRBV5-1 CASSGGSGSNEKLFF TGCGCCAGCAGCGGGGGGTCGGGAAGTAATGAAAAACTGTTTTTT
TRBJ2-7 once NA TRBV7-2 CASFQDYEQYF TGTGCCAGCTTCCAGGACTACGAGCAGTACTTC
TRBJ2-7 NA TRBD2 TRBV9 CASSPLAGSYEQYF TGTGCCAGCAGCCCACTAGCGGGGTCCTACGAGCAGTACTTC
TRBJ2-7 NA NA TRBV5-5 CASSRMVGTTYEQYF TGTGCCAGCAGCCGAATGGTTGGCACTACCTACGAGCAGTACTTC
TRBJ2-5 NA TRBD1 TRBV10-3 CAISTRTGETQYF TGTGCCATCAGTACAAGGACAGGAGAGACCCAGTACTTC
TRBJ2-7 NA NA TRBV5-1 CASSYGIDEQYF TGCGCCAGCAGCTATGGGATCGACGAGCAGTACTTC
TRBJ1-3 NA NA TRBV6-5 CASSYRGTSGNTIYF TGTGCCAGCAGTTACAGGGGGACGTCTGGAAACACCATATATTTT
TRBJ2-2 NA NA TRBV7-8 CASSLVGRVTGELFF TGTGCCAGCAGCTTAGTGGGCCGAGTGACCGGGGAGCTGTTTTTT
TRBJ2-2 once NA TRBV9 CASSVQRVTGELFF TGTGCCAGCAGCGTACAAAGGGTCACCGGGGAGCTGTTTTTT
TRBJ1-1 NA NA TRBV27 CASSLSKMNTEAFF TGTGCCAGCAGTTTATCGAAGATGAACACTGAAGCTTTCTTT
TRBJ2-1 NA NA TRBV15 CATTRGGSYNEQFF TGTGCCACCACCAGGGGGGGCTCCTACAATGAGCAGTTCTTC
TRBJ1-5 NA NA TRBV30 CAWSGQGNQPQHF TGTGCCTGGAGTGGGCAGGGAAATCAGCCCCAGCATTTT
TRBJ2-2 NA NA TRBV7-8 CASSLGTGQNTGELFF TGTGCCAGCAGCTTAGGGACGGGACAGAACACCGGGGAGCTGTTTTTT
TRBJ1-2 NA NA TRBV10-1 CASNKDLPGVSNYGYTF TGCGCCAGCAATAAGGACTTACCAGGGGTATCTAACTATGGCTACACCTTC
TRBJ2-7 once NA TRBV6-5 CASSYSMRVLYF TGTGCCAGCAGTTACTCGATGAGGGTTCTGTACTTC
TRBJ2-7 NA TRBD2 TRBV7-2 CASSSSLWLAGAGEQYF TGTGCCAGCAGCTCCTCGTTGTGGCTAGCGGGAGCGGGCGAGCAGTACTTC
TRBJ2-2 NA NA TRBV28 CASSLSDGELFF TGTGCCAGCAGTTTATCGGACGGGGAGCTGTTTTTT
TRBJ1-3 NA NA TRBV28 CASSPPRGGGGNTIYF TGTGCCAGCAGTCCCCCCCGAGGGGGGGGCGGAAACACCATATATTTT
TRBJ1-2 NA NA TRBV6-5 CASSPDSYNYGYTF TGTGCCAGCAGCCCCGACAGTTATAACTATGGCTACACCTTC
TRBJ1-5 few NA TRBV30 CAWSFPDQPQHF TGTGCCTGGAGTTTTCCAGATCAGCCCCAGCATTTT
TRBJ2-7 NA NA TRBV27 CASSALGSWEQYF TGTGCCAGCAGTGCCCTGGGTAGCTGGGAGCAGTACTTC
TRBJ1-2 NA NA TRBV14 CASSQDLDGLNYGYTF TGTGCCAGCAGCCAAGATCTGGACGGATTGAACTATGGCTACACCTTC